Presented here are 15 T cell receptor beta chains from one specimen sequenced in a study of cytomegalovirus exposure and HLA in healthy donors. PCR amplification relied on 60 Vbeta primers (plus 13 Jbeta primers). The data were produced by immunoSEQ multiplex PCR, yet TCRdb's version contains in-frame clones alone and is incomplete. The data show 200,000 to 250,000 clones, approximately 80% seen once. Sequenced: PBMCs. The origin of the receptors is a man aged 45-65 years in good health and CMV-seronegative.

This clone was detected only a few times. The rearrangement links TRBV6-4 to TRBJ2-1; 14 bases are shared with TRBD2. CDR1 is MRHNA and CDR2 is SNTAGT in the germline V gene. The CDR3 is 15 amino acids. Germline trimming cut 3 bases from V and 6 bases from J; bases unmatched to any gene: 1. The CDR3 DNA is TGTGCCAGCAGTGAAGGACTAGCGGGAGGCAATGAGCAGTTCTTC. Translation gives CASSEGLAGGNEQFF.

V gene TRBV7-3 combines with J gene TRBJ1-6; the D is unclear. Per the germline V gene, CDR1 is SGHTA and CDR2 is FQGTGA. This CDR3 is 13 amino acids long. Between the trimmed V and J ends, which lost 4 bases and 2 bases, there was a span of 3 bases. The CDR3 reads CASSSTYNSPLHF. CDR3 nucleotides: TGTGCCAGCAGCTCCACCTATAATTCACCCCTCCACTTT.

The chain employs TRBV18 and TRBJ2-7; the match to TRBD2 covers 14 bases. The CDR3 is 15 residues long. Germline assignment: CDR1 KGHSH and CDR2 LQKENI. Trimming at V came to 4 bases and at J to 5 bases, leaving 4 bases not matched to a gene. DNA for the CDR3: TGTGCCAGCTCACTCGGACTAGCGGGAGGAAACGAGCAGTACTTC. It codes for CASSLGLAGGNEQYF.

The rearrangement links TRBV5-8 to TRBJ2-1; perhaps TRBD2 as D (5 bases). Trimming took 1 base from V and 7 from J, leaving 18 bases between them. Germline values: CDR1 SGHTS, CDR2 YDEGEE. The CDR3 runs 16 residues. CDR3: CASSLILPSLVNEQFF. The CDR3 nucleotides are TGTGCCAGCAGCTTGATTTTGCCTAGCCTGGTTAATGAGCAGTTCTTC. Full variable domain (outside the CDR3, taken from reference TRBV5-8 and TRBJ2-1): EAGVTQSPTHLIKTRGQQATLRCSPISGHTSVYWYQQALGLGLQFLLWYDEGEERNRGNFPPRFSGRQFPNYSSELNVNALELEDSALYLCASSLILPSLVNEQFFGPGTRLTVL.

This sequence joins TRBV7-6 and TRBJ2-3; TRBD2 matches 8 bases. The V and J ends lost 7 bases and 0 bases, in that order; junction bases with no gene match: 9. The CDR3 has 16 residues. Germline V gene lookup returns CDR1 SGHVS and CDR2 FNYEAQ. The CDR3 region is CASTTRASGSTDTQYF. DNA of the CDR3: TGTGCCAGCACGACGAGGGCTAGCGGGAGCACAGATACGCAGTATTTT.

This sequence joins TRBV5-6 and TRBJ2-7, with 8 positions matching TRBD2. J was trimmed by 2 bases and V by 4 bases; bases with no gene match: 8. Germline loops: CDR1 SGHDT, CDR2 YYEEEE. The CDR3 sequence is 15 residues long. The CDR3 bases are TGTGCCAGCAGCGGTTCCAGGACTAGCCCCTACGAGCAGTACTTC. It codes for CASSGSRTSPYEQYF.

This clone was seen a handful of times. Other DNA sequences within the sample encode an identical CDR3. The V and J genes are TRBV27 and TRBJ2-7; 9 bases agree with TRBD1. CDR1 is MNHEY, CDR2 SMNVEV, per germline (reference sequence). V shed 2 bases and J 1 base; nucleotides not matched to a gene: 0. The CDR3 spans 14 residues. The CDR3 DNA reads as TGTGCCAGCAGTTTAGGGACAGGGTCCTACGAGCAGTACTTC. Amino acid sequence: CASSLGTGSYEQYF.

The chain joins TRBV10-1 to TRBJ2-5; tentatively, D is TRBD1 (6 bases). CDR3 length equals 12 residues. The germline V and J ends were trimmed by 6 bases and 3 bases, with 8 bases remaining between them. Germline-derived CDR1 and CDR2 are WNHNN and SYGVQD (reference sequence). The DNA for the CDR3 is TGCGCCAGCAGCCAGGGGAAAGAGACCCAGTACTTC. As protein: CASSQGKETQYF.

The chain couples TRBV7-9 to TRBJ1-2; 12 bases match TRBD1. Trimming cost V 5 bases and J 8 bases; bases outside gene matches: 18. CDR3 length: 18 amino acids. CDR1 and CDR2 from the germline V gene are SEHNR and FQNEAQ (reference sequence). DNA of the CDR3: TGTGCCAGCAGCAAGAGTAATACCGGGACAGGGGGCAGGGGGGGCTACACCTTC. It specifies CASSKSNTGTGGRGGYTF.

The gene calls are TRBV13 and TRBJ2-7; the D gene is possibly TRBD1 (5 bases). V was trimmed by 8 bases and J by 5 bases, leaving 16 bases between them. The CDR3 runs to 13 residues. Germline CDR1 is PRHDT and CDR2 is FYEKMQ (reference sequence). The CDR3 region is CASSQGNNHEQYF. CDR3 sequence (DNA): TGTGCCAGCTCCCAGGGTAACAATCACGAGCAGTACTTC.

This rearrangement joins TRBV30 to TRBJ2-7; 7 bases align to TRBD2. Germline assignment: CDR1 GTSNPN and CDR2 SVGIG (reference sequence). This CDR3 has 12 residues. With 6 bases clipped from V and 7 bases from J, the junction kept 9 bases outside the gene matches. CDR3 region: CACSGGGREQYF. The CDR3, as DNA: TGTGCCTGCTCCGGCGGGGGTCGGGAGCAGTACTTC.

The V gene is TRBV4-2, the J gene TRBJ1-2; possibly TRBD1 for D (5 bases). This CDR3 comprises 15 residues. Germline V gene lookup returns CDR1 LGHNA and CDR2 YNFKEQ. V was cut by 4 bases and J by 0 bases, with 12 bases left in between. The CDR3 sequence is CASSLRGGTNYGYTF. CDR3 DNA sequence: TGTGCCAGCAGCCTCCGGGGGGGGACTAACTATGGCTACACCTTC.

This clone was counted once. The same CDR3 arises from other DNA sequences in this sample as well. The chain uses TRBV5-1 and TRBJ2-5; possible D gene TRBD1, 6 bases. From germline, CDR1 is SGHRS and CDR2 YFSETQ. V lost 1 base, J lost 5 bases, and 6 bases lay in between. This CDR3 is built from 12 residues. Written as DNA, the CDR3 is TGCGCCAGCAGCTTGCAGGGGGAGACCCAGTACTTC. This codes for CASSLQGETQYF.

The chain has TRBV7-9 and TRBJ2-1, with 7 positions matching TRBD1. The V and J ends lost 5 bases and 4 bases, in that order; junction bases with no gene match: 14. Germline loops: CDR1 SEHNR, CDR2 FQNEAQ (reference sequence). This CDR3 region has 17 residues. The CDR3 DNA follows: TGTGCCAGCAGCGCTTCCCGGCTGGACAGGCCTTACAATGAGCAGTTCTTC. It translates to CASSASRLDRPYNEQFF.

The chain recombines TRBV6-1 with TRBJ2-5, with D maybe TRBD1 (6 bases). Near its end, the DNA agrees better with TRBJ2-7, so the J call may be wrong. There are 13 residues in the CDR3. Germline values: CDR1 MNHNS, CDR2 SASEGT. CDR3 sequence reads: CATSLGTPYEQYF. The DNA for the CDR3 is TGTGCCACCTCACTCGGGACACCCTACGAGCAGTACTTC.